The 25 T cell receptor beta chains in this list originate from one sample, sequenced in a study of T cell changes during pregnancy in multiple sclerosis. Data came from immunoSEQ multiplex PCR; TCRdb stores just in-frame clones and leaves some out. The sample lists some 120,000 clones, 90% to 95% occurring once. The specimen comprised peripheral blood, sampled in the third trimester of pregnancy. These receptors came from a female donor with multiple sclerosis, enrolled in a pregnancy study.

The V gene is TRBV11-2, the J gene TRBJ2-3; 12 bases agree with TRBD2. The CDR3 consists of 17 residues. V shed 4 bases and J 2 bases; nucleotides not matched to a gene: 7. Looked up from germline, CDR1 is SGHAT and CDR2 is FQNNGV. In nucleotides, the CDR3 is TGTGCCAGCAGCTCCACAAGACTAGCGGGAGACACAGATACGCAGTATTTT. Protein product: CASSSTRLAGDTDTQYF.

The V and J genes are TRBV10-3 and TRBJ2-1, with TRBD1 matching 7 bases. The CDR3 is 15 amino acids. Germline V lookup: CDR1 ENHRY, CDR2 SYGVKD. The J segment lost 7 bases and the V segment lost 6 bases, leaving 12 bases of the junction unmatched. The CDR3 sequence is CAIRGTGQARNEQFF. The CDR3 nucleotides are TGTGCCATCAGGGGAACTGGACAGGCTCGGAATGAGCAGTTCTTC.

The gene calls are TRBV7-6 and TRBJ1-3, with D perhaps matching TRBD1 (5 bases). Germline-derived CDR1 and CDR2 are SGHVS and FNYEAQ. The ends were cut back, 5 bases at V and 2 bases at J, with 10 bases in the middle. The CDR3 sequence is 14 residues long. The chain's CDR3 is CASSLTVTGNTIYF. CDR3 DNA sequence: TGTGCCAGCAGCCTGACAGTTACTGGAAACACCATATATTTT.

J is TRBJ1-6 and V is TRBV29-1, with unresolved D. The germline CDR1 and CDR2 sequences are SQVTM and ANQGSEA. V dropped 5 bases and J dropped 4 bases, with 9 bases sitting between them. The CDR3 runs 13 residues. The CDR3: CSVSDGYNSPLHF. CDR3 sequence (DNA): TGCAGCGTTAGTGACGGGTATAATTCACCCCTCCACTTT.

This chain links TRBV6-1 with TRBJ1-5, with 12 bases identical to TRBD1. V lost 5 bases and J lost 4; bases outside the gene matches: 3. The CDR3 has 15 amino acids. The germline V gene encodes CDR1 MNHNS and CDR2 SASEGT. In DNA form, the CDR3 reads TGTGCCAGCAGTCGGGACAGGGGGCCTAATCAGCCCCAGCATTTT. Translation: CASSRDRGPNQPQHF.

V is TRBV6-5 and J is TRBJ1-1; D perhaps matches TRBD1 (5 bases). The CDR3 is 13 amino acids. V was cut by 6 bases and J by 6 bases, with 14 bases left in between. Germline lookup yields CDR1 MNHEY and CDR2 SVGAGI. The CDR3 spells CASRRQGGPEAFF. The CDR3 nucleotides are TGTGCCAGCAGACGCCAGGGAGGGCCTGAAGCTTTCTTT.

The genes are TRBV7-6 and TRBJ2-7, with D possibly being TRBD1 (6 bases). The germline gives CDR1 SGHVS, CDR2 FNYEAQ. The CDR3 loop spans 15 amino acids. V lost 5 bases and J lost 7, with 21 bases in between. The CDR3 spells CASSRDTIPPEEQYF. The CDR3, as DNA: TGTGCCAGCAGCCGGGACACCATACCCCCTGAGGAGCAGTACTTC.

This sequence joins TRBV27 and TRBJ2-1; the match to TRBD1 covers 7 bases. Losses at the gene ends were 4 bases for V and 8 bases for J; bases not matched to a gene: 8. The germline V gene encodes CDR1 MNHEY and CDR2 SMNVEV (reference sequence). The CDR3 runs 14 residues. CDR3: CASSSKGARDEQFF. The CDR3 DNA is TGTGCCAGCAGTTCGAAGGGGGCAAGGGATGAGCAGTTCTTC.

The chain joins TRBV18 to TRBJ1-1; 11 bases are shared with TRBD1. This CDR3 has 16 residues. Germline lookup yields CDR1 KGHSH and CDR2 LQKENI. The ends lost 4 bases at V and 6 bases at J; junction bases unmatched: 10. CDR3 loop: CASSRWDRGTGAEAFF. The DNA of the CDR3 is TGTGCCAGCTCACGTTGGGACAGGGGGACAGGGGCTGAAGCTTTCTTT.

On this clone itself: Other DNA sequences in this specimen translate into the identical CDR3. The chain couples TRBV30 to TRBJ2-5, with a weak D call TRBD2 (6 bases). The length of the CDR3 is 11 residues. V was trimmed by 3 bases and J by 5 bases, leaving 7 bases between them. Looked up from germline, CDR1 is GTSNPN and CDR2 is SVGIG (reference sequence). CDR3 amino acids: CAWSGGETQYF. CDR3 DNA: TGTGCCTGGAGCGGGGGTGAGACCCAGTACTTC.

The chain joins TRBV7-2 to TRBJ1-2, with TRBD1 identical over 12 bases. Germline V gives CDR1 SGHTA, CDR2 FQGNSA. CDR3 length: 16 residues. The trim removed 3 bases at V and 7 bases at J, leaving 9 bases unmatched. The CDR3 region has the DNA TGTGCCAGCAGCTTTACAGCCGGGACAGGGGGCAGTGGCTACACCTTC. This sequence encodes CASSFTAGTGGSGYTF.

This sequence joins TRBV6-1 and TRBJ1-4; 7 bases are a match to TRBD1. V was pared by 4 bases and J by 11 bases, with 10 bases of the junction left unmatched. CDR3 size: 14 residues. The germline gives CDR1 MNHNS, CDR2 SASEGT. This CDR3 reads CASSGWDQGEKLFF. Written as DNA, the CDR3 is TGTGCCAGCAGTGGGTGGGACCAGGGGGAGAAACTGTTTTTT.

This clone was seen only once. The chain combines TRBV10-3 with TRBJ2-6; the match to TRBD2 covers 11 bases. This CDR3 region has 20 residues. Looked up from germline, CDR1 is ENHRY and CDR2 is SYGVKD. V dropped 2 bases and J dropped 0; count of bases not matched to a gene: 9. CDR3 sequence (DNA): TGTGCCATCAGTGAGGATGGGACTAGCGGACCTCCCTCTGGGGCCAACGTCCTGACTTTC. Translating it yields CAISEDGTSGPPSGANVLTF.

The chain has TRBV25-1 and TRBJ2-1, with TRBD1 matching over 7 bases. CDR1 and CDR2 (germline): MGHDK, SYGVNS. With 6 bases clipped from V and 8 bases from J, the junction kept 7 bases outside the gene matches. This CDR3 has 13 residues. CDR3 DNA sequence: TGTGCCAGCAGAGTGACAGGGAAGGATGAGCAGTTCTTC. This translates into CASRVTGKDEQFF. Drawing the rest from reference TRBV25-1 and TRBJ2-1, the complete variable domain is EADIYQTPRYLVIGTGKKITLECSQTMGHDKMYWYQQDPGMELHLIHYSYGVNSTEKGDLSSESTVSRIRTEHFPLTLESARPSHTSQYLCASRVTGKDEQFFGPGTRLTVL.

The V gene is TRBV5-4, the J gene TRBJ2-7, with TRBD1 identical over 7 bases. The length of the CDR3 is 15 residues. The junction had 8 bases not matched to a gene; V was cut back by 3 bases and J by 2 bases. Germline-derived CDR1 and CDR2 are SGHNT and YYREEE (reference sequence). For the CDR3, the DNA is TGTGCCAGCAGCTCAGGGGGAACTACCGCCTACGAGCAGTACTTC. Protein product: CASSSGGTTAYEQYF.

This chain joins TRBV11-2 and TRBJ1-1, with 11 bases matching TRBD1. The CDR3 length is 16 residues. Per germline, CDR1 SGHAT and CDR2 FQNNGV. After removal of 5 bases from V and 0 bases from J, the junction contained 5 bases not matched to a gene. CDR3 sequence (DNA): TGTGCCAGCAGCACCGGACAGGGGGCGTTGAACACTGAAGCTTTCTTT. Protein product: CASSTGQGALNTEAFF.

The J gene is TRBJ1-1, the V gene TRBV30; no clear D gene. This CDR3 is built from 16 residues. V lost 0 bases and J 0 bases, leaving 14 bases between the germline ends. CDR1 GTSNPN and CDR2 SVGIG come from the germline V gene (reference sequence). CDR3 loop: CAWSVSGLSMNTEAFF. Written as DNA, the CDR3 is TGTGCCTGGAGTGTAAGTGGGCTCTCTATGAACACTGAAGCTTTCTTT.

Comments on this clone: Other DNA sequences in this sample translate to the same CDR3. The rearrangement joins TRBV9 to TRBJ2-3; 9 nucleotides match TRBD2. The CDR3 totals 16 residues. The V gene end was trimmed by 0 bases and the J gene end by 2 bases; junction bases not matched to a gene: 4. Germline values: CDR1 SGDLS, CDR2 YYNGEE. Here the CDR3 DNA reads TGTGCCAGCAGCGTAGGCCTAGCGGGGTTCACAGATACGCAGTATTTT. It is translated as CASSVGLAGFTDTQYF.

The CDR3 loop is CSVAGLAGAKNIQYF. CDR3 nucleotide sequence: TGCAGCGTTGCGGGACTAGCGGGAGCCAAAAACATTCAGTACTTC. The V and J genes are TRBV29-1 and TRBJ2-4; 12 bases align to TRBD2. This CDR3 is built from 15 residues. Germline CDR1 and CDR2: SQVTM and ANQGSEA. Trimming cost V 4 bases and J 0 bases; bases outside gene matches: 1.

This chain uses TRBV28 with TRBJ2-6; 9 bases line up with TRBD2. CDR1 and CDR2 (germline): MDHEN, SYDVKM. This CDR3 comprises 22 residues. V was clipped by 4 bases and J by 0 bases; unmatched bases: 19. As DNA, the CDR3 is TGTGCCAGCAGTTCCCACCCTGGGGGAGCGGGAGGCCGGATCTCTGGGGCCAACGTCCTGACTTTC. Amino acids: CASSSHPGGAGGRISGANVLTF. The whole variable domain, filled in from reference TRBV28 and TRBJ2-6, reads DVKVTQSSRYLVKRTGEKVFLECVQDMDHENMFWYRQDPGLGLRLIYFSYDVKMKEKGDIPEGYSVSREKKERFSLILESASTNQTSMYLCASSSHPGGAGGRISGANVLTFGAGSRLTVL.

CDR3 sequence reads: CASSARSGTHSYEQYF. Here the CDR3 DNA reads TGTGCCAGCAGTGCTAGGTCCGGGACACACTCCTACGAGCAGTACTTC. The chain carries TRBV6-1 and TRBJ2-7; D might be TRBD1 (6 bases). This CDR3 contains 16 residues. Between the trimmed V and J ends, which lost 4 bases and 0 bases, there was a span of 16 bases. CDR1 MNHNS and CDR2 SASEGT come from the germline V gene.

This clone came up a few times. V gene TRBV19 combines with J gene TRBJ1-2; tentatively, D is TRBD1 (6 bases). Per germline, CDR1 LNHDA and CDR2 SQIVND (reference sequence). The V end lost 8 bases, the J end lost 8 bases, and 18 bases lay between the germline ends. The CDR3 length is 13 residues. The CDR3 DNA is TGTGCCAGTCTCGACAGGTTGCGGGTCGGCTACACCTTC. Protein product: CASLDRLRVGYTF.

The chain couples TRBV2 to TRBJ1-1; 8 bases line up with TRBD1. The CDR3 extends over 14 amino acids. J lost 2 bases, V lost 5 bases, and 4 bases had no gene match. CDR1 is SNHLY, CDR2 FYNNEI, per germline. DNA for the CDR3: TGTGCCAGCAGTTGGGCAGGGGGCAACACTGAAGCTTTCTTT. Encoded protein: CASSWAGGNTEAFF.

The genes are TRBV13 and TRBJ2-7, with 8 bases identical to TRBD1. The CDR3 totals 14 residues. With 4 bases clipped from V and 2 bases from J, the junction kept 4 bases outside the gene matches. CDR1 and CDR2 (germline): PRHDT, FYEKMQ (reference sequence). CDR3 sequence reads: CASSWDRSAYEQYF. The CDR3 DNA reads as TGTGCCAGCAGCTGGGACAGGAGTGCCTACGAGCAGTACTTC. Drawing the rest from reference TRBV13 and TRBJ2-7, the complete variable domain is AAGVIQSPRHLIKEKRETATLKCYPIPRHDTVYWYQQGPGQDPQFLISFYEKMQSDKGSIPDRFSAQQFSDYHSELNMSSLELGDSALYFCASSWDRSAYEQYFGPGTRLTVT.

The rearrangement uses TRBV28 and TRBJ2-5, with 7 positions matching TRBD1. Germline-derived CDR1 and CDR2 are MDHEN and SYDVKM. The V gene end was trimmed by 1 base and the J gene end by 5 bases; junction bases not matched to a gene: 19. The length of the CDR3 is 19 residues. This CDR3 is CASSLLTETGTVLPETQYF. The DNA for the CDR3 is TGTGCCAGCAGTTTATTGACCGAAACCGGGACAGTTCTGCCGGAGACCCAGTACTTC. The full variable domain, in which reference TRBV28 and TRBJ2-5 provide the parts outside the CDR3, is DVKVTQSSRYLVKRTGEKVFLECVQDMDHENMFWYRQDPGLGLRLIYFSYDVKMKEKGDIPEGYSVSREKKERFSLILESASTNQTSMYLCASSLLTETGTVLPETQYFGPGTRLLVL.